The 23 T cell receptor beta chains listed next were all sequenced from one sample in a study of spatial heterogeneity in lung cancer. Findings and limits, study-wide: In tumors, expanded intratumoral alpha and beta TCR counts tracked mutation counts.

From the 5' RACE reads, TCRdb called clonotypes with MiXCR, one entry per CDR3 protein. The table has roughly 19,000 distinct CDR3 sequences, around 5% seen once. Time point denoted: sample taken at primary tumor resection. These receptors lack a known antigen. The sequenced sample was lung tumor tissue, obtained at surgery. The receptors here all came from a female donor with early-stage non-small cell lung cancer.

This clonotype was found many times. The library was prepared for alpha chains; this beta chain is a stray read, so its frequency means little. This chain joins TRBV3-1 and TRBJ2-2; D is perhaps TRBD1 or TRBD2 (5 bases each). Per germline, CDR1 LGHDT and CDR2 YNNKEL (reference sequence). Trimming left V 1 base short and J 4 bases short, with 13 bases between. The CDR3 has 16 amino acids. CDR3 residues: CASSQAGTSPTGELFF. The CDR3, as DNA: TGTGCCAGCAGCCAAGCAGGGACCTCACCCACCGGGGAGCTGTTTTTT. The full variable domain, in which reference TRBV3-1 and TRBJ2-2 provide the parts outside the CDR3, is DTAVSQTPKYLVTQMGNDKSIKCEQNLGHDTMYWYKQDSKKFLKIMFSYNNKELIINETVPNRFSPKSPDKAHLNLHINSLELGDSAVYFCASSQAGTSPTGELFFGEGSRLTVL.

In this sample, this clonotype turned up many times. This beta chain is a stray read from a library made for alpha chains; its abundance is not meaningful. The rearrangement uses TRBV27 and TRBJ2-2; D is unclear. This CDR3 spans 12 amino acids. The germline gives CDR1 MNHEY, CDR2 SMNVEV (reference sequence). The V end was cut by 10 bases, the J end by 4 bases, with 10 bases between. The CDR3 DNA follows: TGTGCCATCCGCAGGAGCACCGGGGAGCTGTTTTTT. Its translation is CAIRRSTGELFF.

Worth noting for this clonotype: Since the library was made to target alpha chains, this beta chain is a stray read and its abundance is not meaningful. The chain couples TRBV10-3 to TRBJ2-7; D remains unclear. Germline loops: CDR1 ENHRY, CDR2 SYGVKD. The CDR3 spans 12 residues. The V end lost 0 bases, the J end lost 4 bases, and 4 bases lay between the germline ends. DNA for the CDR3: TGTGCCATCAGTGAGTCTCAGTACGAGCAGTACTTC. Protein sequence: CAISESQYEQYF.

The table lists this clonotype with many counts. Because this beta chain is a stray read in a library intended to capture alpha chains, its abundance should not be given much weight. This rearrangement joins TRBV12-3 or TRBV12-4 to TRBJ2-2; 7 bases align to TRBD1. The CDR3 has 13 amino acids. The junction had 6 bases not matched to a gene; V was cut back by 8 bases and J by 6 bases. The CDR3 loop reads CASGDRAAGELFF. The CDR3 DNA sequence: TGTGCCAGCGGTGACAGGGCTGCCGGGGAGCTGTTTTTT.

With regard to this clonotype: A library prepared for alpha chains yielded this beta chain as an off-target read; its size is of little meaning. The chain uses TRBV27 and TRBJ2-7, with TRBD1 matching 9 bases. The CDR3 has 15 amino acids. Trimming cost V 6 bases and J 3 bases; bases outside gene matches: 9. CDR1 is MNHEY and CDR2 is SMNVEV in the germline V gene (reference sequence). Here the CDR3 reads CASSFRQGVNYEQYF. In DNA form, the CDR3 reads TGTGCCAGCAGCTTCAGACAGGGGGTAAACTACGAGCAGTACTTC.

This clonotype was counted at least ten times. This beta chain is a stray read from a library made for alpha chains; its abundance is not meaningful. The chain carries TRBV5-1 and TRBJ1-1, with unresolved D. V lost 2 bases and J lost 5, with 7 bases in between. There are 12 residues in the CDR3. Germline V lookup: CDR1 SGHRS, CDR2 YFSETQ. CDR3 DNA: TGCGCCAGCAGCTTAAAGGGTACTGAAGCTTTCTTT. It is translated as CASSLKGTEAFF.

This clonotype was recorded many times. Found in a library prepared for alpha chains, this beta chain is an off-target read, and its abundance has little meaning. CDR3 loop: CSARVPMSSYNEQFF. The DNA of the CDR3 is TGCAGTGCTAGAGTCCCTATGAGCTCCTACAATGAGCAGTTCTTC. This sequence joins TRBV20-1 and TRBJ2-1; no firm D call. The CDR3 spans 15 residues. The germline V and J ends were trimmed by 1 base and 0 bases, with 10 bases remaining between them. Germline V gene data show CDR1 as DFQATT and CDR2 as SNEGSKA (reference sequence).

At least ten counts were recorded for this clonotype. As an off-target read in a library built for alpha chains, this beta chain has a frequency of little significance. The chain is built from TRBV27 and TRBJ1-6; TRBD1 aligns across 9 bases. Trimming at V came to 4 bases and at J to 9 bases, leaving 7 bases not matched to a gene. Germline CDR1 and CDR2: MNHEY and SMNVEV (reference sequence). The CDR3 is 15 residues long. The DNA of the CDR3 is TGTGCCAGCAGTTCGGGACAGGGAGGAGGTTCACCCCTCCACTTT. Amino acids: CASSSGQGGGSPLHF.

This clonotype has a count of ten or more. Because this beta chain is a stray read in a library intended to capture alpha chains, its abundance should not be given much weight. The chain has TRBV3-1 and TRBJ2-3, with D possibly TRBD1 on 6 matching bases. Germline assignment: CDR1 LGHDT and CDR2 YNNKEL (reference sequence). The CDR3 has 13 amino acids. V lost 4 bases, J lost 4 bases, and 9 bases lay in between. This CDR3 reads CASSLSGADTQYF. CDR3 bases: TGTGCCAGCAGCCTCTCAGGGGCAGATACGCAGTATTTT.

This clonotype was observed many times. This beta chain turned up in a library designed for alpha chains; as an off-target read, its abundance says little. The V call is TRBV5-1, the J call TRBJ1-2, with a weak D call TRBD1 (5 bases). Per the germline V gene, CDR1 is SGHRS and CDR2 is YFSETQ. V gave up 4 bases and J gave up 5 bases, with 18 bases separating them. The CDR3 is 15 amino acids. DNA for the CDR3: TGCGCCAGCAGCCTAAACCCGGACATTCCTTATGGCTACACCTTC. This encodes CASSLNPDIPYGYTF.

There are many counts of this clonotype. This beta chain turned up in a library designed for alpha chains; as an off-target read, its abundance says little. This chain connects TRBV7-6 to TRBJ2-2; D is tentatively TRBD1 or TRBD2 (6 bases each). Trimming left V 5 bases short and J 4 bases short, with 14 bases between. Germline V gene data show CDR1 as SGHVS and CDR2 as FNYEAQ. The CDR3 is 15 amino acids. The CDR3 coding sequence is TGTGCCAGCAGCCGCATCGGAGGGGGCACCGGGGAGCTGTTTTTT. Translated: CASSRIGGGTGELFF.

Notes on this clonotype: This beta chain is a stray sequence in a library constructed for alpha chains; its clone size is not meaningful. This chain links TRBV20-1 with TRBJ2-3, with TRBD2 as a possible D gene (5 bases). CDR3 length equals 14 residues. Germline V lookup: CDR1 DFQATT, CDR2 SNEGSKA (reference sequence). Trimming pared 5 bases from V and 4 bases from J, leaving 16 bases between. The CDR3 coding sequence is TGCAGTGCTGGAGGCGAGGCTCTTGCAGATACGCAGTATTTT. Translating gives CSAGGEALADTQYF.

There are many counts of this clonotype. This beta chain came through as a stray read in a library set up for alpha chains, and its size says little. The CDR3 DNA follows: TGTGCCAGCAGCTCAACAGGGATGGTGGAAGGCTACACCTTC. Translated: CASSSTGMVEGYTF. The chain combines TRBV5-6 with TRBJ1-2; TRBD1 might be the D (6 bases). Germline CDR1 and CDR2: SGHDT and YYEEEE. V was clipped by 3 bases and J by 8 bases, with 17 bases between them. The CDR3 is made up of 14 amino acids. The full variable domain, in which reference TRBV5-6 and TRBJ1-2 provide the parts outside the CDR3, is DAGVTQSPTHLIKTRGQQVTLRCSPKSGHDTVSWYQQALGQGPQFIFQYYEEEERQRGNFPDRFSGHQFPNYSSELNVNALLLGDSALYLCASSSTGMVEGYTFGSGTRLTVV.

This clonotype was seen at least ten times. This beta chain turned up in a library designed for alpha chains; as an off-target read, its abundance says little. This sequence joins TRBV10-3 and TRBJ2-2; 7 bases line up with TRBD1. CDR1 and CDR2 from the germline V gene are ENHRY and SYGVKD. The CDR3 is 19 residues long. V gave up 0 bases and J gave up 3 bases; unmatched junction bases: 13. CDR3 DNA sequence: TGTGCCATCAGTGAGTCCTACATCCCGGGACAGCCTTACACCGGGGAGCTGTTTTTT. This encodes CAISESYIPGQPYTGELFF.

This clonotype occurred many times. A library made for alpha chains picked up this beta chain off target, so its size means little. The gene calls are TRBV7-2 and TRBJ2-5; 7 nucleotides line up with TRBD1. The trim removed 6 bases at V and 5 bases at J, leaving 9 bases unmatched. The CDR3 covers 14 residues. The germline CDR1 and CDR2 sequences are SGHTA and FQGNSA. The CDR3 region has the DNA TGTGCCAGCAGTTATAACAGGGGCCCTGAGACCCAGTACTTC. This translates into CASSYNRGPETQYF. Based on the CDR3 plus reference TRBV7-2 and TRBJ2-5, the full variable domain is GAGVSQSPSNKVTEKGKDVELRCDPISGHTALYWYRQSLGQGLEFLIYFQGNSAPDKSGLPSDRFSAERTGGSVSTLTIQRTQQEDSAVYLCASSYNRGPETQYFGPGTRLLVL.

This clonotype was seen more than once but under ten times. At one end, the junction sequence differs from germline, possibly due to a read error. Because the library targeted alpha chains, this beta chain is an off-target read whose size means little. J is TRBJ2-5 and V is TRBV6-1, with TRBD2 matching 13 bases. CDR3 length: 18 amino acids. Germline V lookup: CDR1 MNHNS, CDR2 SASEGT. The CDR3 sequence is CVSRPGTSGIEGQETQYF. The CDR3 bases are TGTGTCAGCAGGCCCGGGACTAGCGGGATCGAAGGGCAAGAGACCCAGTACTTC.

Note on this clonotype: A much bigger clone sits one base away, suggesting this may be a read error. The library was prepared for alpha chains; this beta chain is a stray read, so its frequency means little. This sequence joins TRBV12-3 or TRBV12-4 and TRBJ2-4; 9 nucleotides line up with TRBD2. The CDR3 runs to 17 residues. After removal of 6 bases from V and 2 bases from J, the junction contained 11 bases not matched to a gene. The CDR3 protein is CASSSTVAGGSKNIQYF. The CDR3 nucleotides read TGTGCCAGCAGCTCGACAGTGGCGGGGGGGTCCAAAAACATTCAGTACTTC.

This clonotype was found many times. Because the library targeted alpha chains, this beta chain is an off-target read whose size means little. The chain is built from TRBV5-1 and TRBJ2-1; 8 nucleotides align to TRBD2. The CDR3 contains 15 residues. Trimming at V came to 2 bases and at J to 1 base, leaving 2 bases not matched to a gene. CDR1 and CDR2 from the germline V gene are SGHRS and YFSETQ. The DNA of the CDR3 is TGCGCCAGCAGCTTACTAGCGGAGTCCTACAATGAGCAGTTCTTC. This sequence encodes CASSLLAESYNEQFF.

This clonotype was recorded many times. A library made for alpha chains picked up this beta chain off target, so its size means little. V is TRBV7-8 and J is TRBJ1-1, with 8 bases identical to TRBD1. Germline loops: CDR1 SGHVS, CDR2 FQNEAQ. This CDR3 has 14 residues. The ends lost 1 base at V and 13 bases at J; junction bases unmatched: 11. Here the CDR3 reads CASSLGARTGRDFF. The DNA for the CDR3 is TGTGCCAGCAGCTTAGGGGCCCGGACAGGGCGCGATTTCTTT.

This clonotype came up many times. Since the library was made to target alpha chains, this beta chain is a stray read and its abundance is not meaningful. The genes are TRBV25-1 and TRBJ2-1; 9 bases line up with TRBD2. Trimming took 4 bases from V and 7 from J; bases not matched to a gene: 8. Germline CDR1 reads MGHDK; CDR2 reads SYGVNS. The CDR3 consists of 15 residues. The CDR3 sequence is CASSGLAGVRNEQFF. CDR3 coding DNA: TGTGCCAGCAGTGGGTTAGCGGGAGTAAGGAATGAGCAGTTCTTC. Filled out from reference TRBV25-1 and TRBJ2-1, the complete variable domain reads EADIYQTPRYLVIGTGKKITLECSQTMGHDKMYWYQQDPGMELHLIHYSYGVNSTEKGDLSSESTVSRIRTEHFPLTLESARPSHTSQYLCASSGLAGVRNEQFFGPGTRLTVL.

This clonotype has ten or more counts. In a library made to pick up alpha chains, this beta chain is a stray read with a size that means little. The CDR3: CASSYEAGGVTGELFF. The CDR3 nucleotides are TGTGCCAGCAGTTACGAGGCGGGAGGTGTCACCGGGGAGCTGTTTTTT. V usage is TRBV6-2 or TRBV6-3 and J usage is TRBJ2-2; 8 bases are a match to TRBD2. With 2 bases clipped from V and 4 bases from J, the junction kept 6 bases outside the gene matches. The CDR3 runs to 16 residues. The V gene's germline CDR1 is MNHEY and CDR2 SVGEGT.

This clonotype was recorded a few times. As an off-target read in a library built for alpha chains, this beta chain has a frequency of little significance. The rearrangement joins TRBV12-3 or TRBV12-4 to TRBJ2-3, with D uncertain. V dropped 0 bases and J dropped 2 bases, with 12 bases sitting between them. The CDR3 spans 16 residues. CDR3 sequence reads: CASSLAGSVITDTQYF. The CDR3 DNA is TGTGCCAGCAGTTTAGCGGGATCGGTTATCACAGATACGCAGTATTTT.

Concerning this clonotype: This beta chain lies outside the target of a library built for alpha chains; its clone size means little. The chain is built from TRBV2 and TRBJ1-2; D is undetermined. Trimming removed 2 bases from V and 8 bases from J, with 12 bases in between. Germline lookup yields CDR1 SNHLY and CDR2 FYNNEI. CDR3 length equals 13 residues. The CDR3 sequence is CASSENPLGGYTF. The CDR3 nucleotides are TGTGCCAGCAGTGAAAACCCCCTCGGCGGCTACACCTTC.